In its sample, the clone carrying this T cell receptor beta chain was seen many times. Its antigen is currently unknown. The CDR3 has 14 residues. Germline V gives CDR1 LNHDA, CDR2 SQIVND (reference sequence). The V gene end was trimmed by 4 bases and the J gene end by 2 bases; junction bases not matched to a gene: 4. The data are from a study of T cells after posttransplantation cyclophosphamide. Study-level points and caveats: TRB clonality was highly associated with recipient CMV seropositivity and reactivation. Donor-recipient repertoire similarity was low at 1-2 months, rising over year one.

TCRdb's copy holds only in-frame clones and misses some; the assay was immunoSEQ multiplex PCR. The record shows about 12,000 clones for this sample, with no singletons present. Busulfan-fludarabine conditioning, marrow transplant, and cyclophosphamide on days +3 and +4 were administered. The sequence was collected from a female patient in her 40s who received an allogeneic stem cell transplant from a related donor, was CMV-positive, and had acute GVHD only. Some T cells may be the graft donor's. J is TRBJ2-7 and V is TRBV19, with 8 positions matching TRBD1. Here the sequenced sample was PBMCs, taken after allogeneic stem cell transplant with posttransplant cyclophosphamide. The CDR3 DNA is TGTGCCAGTAGTACAGGGGGCCCCCCCTACGAGCAGTACTTC. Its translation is CASSTGGPPYEQYF.